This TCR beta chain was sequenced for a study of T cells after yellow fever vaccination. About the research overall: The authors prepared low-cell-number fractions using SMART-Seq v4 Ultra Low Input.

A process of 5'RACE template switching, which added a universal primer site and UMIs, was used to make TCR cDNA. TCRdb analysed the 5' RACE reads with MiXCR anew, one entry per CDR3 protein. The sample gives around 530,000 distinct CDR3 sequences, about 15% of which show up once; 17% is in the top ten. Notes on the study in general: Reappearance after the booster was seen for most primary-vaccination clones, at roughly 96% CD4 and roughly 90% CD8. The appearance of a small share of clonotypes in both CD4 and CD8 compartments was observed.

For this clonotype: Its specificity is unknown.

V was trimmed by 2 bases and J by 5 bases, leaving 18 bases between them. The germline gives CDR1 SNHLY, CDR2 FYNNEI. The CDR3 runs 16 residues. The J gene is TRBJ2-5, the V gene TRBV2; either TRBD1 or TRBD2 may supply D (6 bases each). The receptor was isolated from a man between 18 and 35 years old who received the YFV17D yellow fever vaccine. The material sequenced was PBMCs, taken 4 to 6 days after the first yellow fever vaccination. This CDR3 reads CASSEIPGGAGETQYF. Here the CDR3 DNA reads TGTGCCAGCAGTGAAATCCCCGGGGGCGCAGGGGAGACCCAGTACTTC.